This passage covers 10 T cell receptor beta chains from one sample sequenced in a study of blood T cell dynamics during melanoma immunotherapy. As for time point: week 3, after first cycle of checkpoint inhibitor. This table comes from immunoSEQ multiplex PCR, and its TCRdb copy is limited to in-frame clones, with some not included. The data contain thousands of clones, about 85% of them singletons. The sequenced sample was blood, obtained from a patient treated with checkpoint blockade. The receptors were gathered from a human donor with melanoma.

This clone has just a few counts. The rearrangement joins TRBV19 to TRBJ1-3; D gene ambiguous. CDR1 is LNHDA, CDR2 SQIVND, per germline (reference sequence). The CDR3 covers 15 residues. Trimming pared 4 bases from V and 0 bases from J, leaving 10 bases between. CDR3 loop: CASSTPRTSGNTIYF. Here the CDR3 DNA reads TGTGCCAGTAGTACCCCACGTACCTCTGGAAACACCATATATTTT.

The V and J genes are TRBV19 and TRBJ2-7, with no clear D. This CDR3 comprises 15 residues. Germline CDR1 reads LNHDA; CDR2 reads SQIVND (reference sequence). Trimming took off 4 bases at V and 2 bases at J, with 15 bases between the two ends. The CDR3 protein is CASSKVASFPYEQYF. The DNA of the CDR3 is TGTGCCAGTAGTAAGGTAGCCTCTTTTCCCTACGAGCAGTACTTC.

The rearrangement uses TRBV6-1 and TRBJ2-7, with 9 bases aligning to TRBD1. J gave up 3 bases and V 1 base, and 7 bases lay outside the gene matches. The CDR3 totals 16 residues. Germline CDR1 reads MNHNS; CDR2 reads SASEGT. This chain's CDR3 is CASSEEVTGGFYEQYF. The CDR3 coding sequence is TGTGCCAGCAGTGAAGAGGTGACAGGGGGATTCTACGAGCAGTACTTC.

This chain links TRBV19 with TRBJ1-1; D call uncertain. Germline loops: CDR1 LNHDA, CDR2 SQIVND (reference sequence). With 5 bases removed from V and 2 bases from J, the gap between germline ends came to 12 bases. The CDR3 spans 14 residues. DNA of the CDR3: TGTGCCAGTAGTGCGCAAGTCTCCAACACTGAAGCTTTCTTT. It encodes CASSAQVSNTEAFF.

The rearrangement joins TRBV10-2 to TRBJ2-7; tentatively, D is TRBD2 (6 bases). V was trimmed by 3 bases and J by 0 bases, leaving 15 bases between them. The CDR3 contains 16 residues. Germline CDR1 and CDR2: WSHSY and SAAADI. The CDR3: CASSDPGSHRSYEQYF. The DNA for the CDR3 is TGCGCCAGCAGTGACCCCGGGAGCCACCGCTCCTACGAGCAGTACTTC.

The chain couples TRBV10-3 to TRBJ1-1, with D hard to call. The CDR3 loop spans 15 amino acids. Germline values: CDR1 ENHRY, CDR2 SYGVKD. V lost 0 bases to trimming and J lost 0 bases, with 8 bases between them. CDR3 in DNA: TGTGCCATCAGTGAGTCAAGGCAGTTGAACACTGAAGCTTTCTTT. Translation gives CAISESRQLNTEAFF.

This chain connects TRBV5-4 to TRBJ2-7; the match to TRBD1 covers 10 bases. Germline assignment: CDR1 SGHNT and CDR2 YYREEE (reference sequence). The V and J ends lost 5 bases and 5 bases, in that order; junction bases with no gene match: 10. The CDR3 loop spans 15 amino acids. The CDR3 sequence: CASSSRQGAKDEQYF. The CDR3 DNA is TGTGCCAGCAGTTCCCGACAGGGGGCTAAGGACGAGCAGTACTTC.

CDR3 nucleotides: TGTGCCAGCAGCTTAAGCAATCAGCCCCAGCATTTT. It encodes CASSLSNQPQHF. The chain has TRBV14 and TRBJ1-5, with D uncertain. The CDR3 sequence is 12 residues long. V dropped 5 bases and J dropped 1 base, with 3 bases sitting between them. Germline loops: CDR1 SGHDN, CDR2 FVKESK.

The chain recombines TRBV5-6 with TRBJ1-1; a possible D gene is TRBD1 (5 bases). The ends were cut back, 4 bases at V and 0 bases at J, with 13 bases in the middle. The germline V gene has CDR1 SGHDT and CDR2 YYEEEE. The CDR3 contains 15 residues. This CDR3 is CASSRGTVMNTEAFF. The CDR3 DNA reads TGTGCCAGCAGCCGGGGGACGGTGATGAACACTGAAGCTTTCTTT.

V is TRBV27 and J is TRBJ2-2; 9 positions agree with TRBD2. V trimming: 2 bases; J trimming: 4 bases; junction bases outside the gene matches: 2. The CDR3 has 15 amino acids. Germline V gene sequence: CDR1 MNHEY, CDR2 SMNVEV (reference sequence). The DNA for the CDR3 is TGTGCCAGCAGTTTAGCGGGAGGGCCCACCGGGGAGCTGTTTTTT. Translating it yields CASSLAGGPTGELFF.